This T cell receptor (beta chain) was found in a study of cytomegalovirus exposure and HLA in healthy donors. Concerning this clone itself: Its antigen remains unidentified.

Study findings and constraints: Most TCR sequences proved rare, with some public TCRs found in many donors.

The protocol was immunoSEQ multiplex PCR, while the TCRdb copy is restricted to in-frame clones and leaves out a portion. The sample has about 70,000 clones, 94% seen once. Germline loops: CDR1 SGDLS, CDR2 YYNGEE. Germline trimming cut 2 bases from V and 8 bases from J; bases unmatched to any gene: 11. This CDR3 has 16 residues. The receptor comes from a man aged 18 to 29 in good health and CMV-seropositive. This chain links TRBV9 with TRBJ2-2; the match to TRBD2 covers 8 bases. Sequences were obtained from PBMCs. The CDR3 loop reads CASSVGIAGLVGELFF. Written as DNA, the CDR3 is TGTGCCAGCAGCGTCGGGATAGCGGGATTAGTGGGGGAGCTGTTTTTT.